This T cell receptor beta chain emerged from a study of blood T cell repertoires in COVID-19. The wider study: The United States, Italy and Spain supplied acute and convalescent COVID-19 samples.

V was trimmed by 4 bases and J by 4 bases, leaving 13 bases between them. The CDR3 runs 14 residues. Per germline, CDR1 SGHRS and CDR2 YFSETQ. In the authors' workflow: Estimation of nucleated cell counts was performed using reference gene primer amplification. Clones were sequenced by immunoSEQ multiplex PCR, and TCRdb holds only the in-frame ones, with some missing. From that table come the V and J calls and clone size; the DNA was used to work out D and trimming. The sample yields more than 200,000 clones, roughly 80% seen once. Sequencing used peripheral blood. This receptor was identified in a woman in her 70s with active or convalescent COVID-19. The chain carries TRBV5-1 and TRBJ2-3; a weak D match, TRBD2 (5 bases). Here the CDR3 reads CASSTFPGSDTQYF. Here the CDR3 DNA reads TGCGCCAGCAGCACCTTCCCGGGGTCAGATACGCAGTATTTT.